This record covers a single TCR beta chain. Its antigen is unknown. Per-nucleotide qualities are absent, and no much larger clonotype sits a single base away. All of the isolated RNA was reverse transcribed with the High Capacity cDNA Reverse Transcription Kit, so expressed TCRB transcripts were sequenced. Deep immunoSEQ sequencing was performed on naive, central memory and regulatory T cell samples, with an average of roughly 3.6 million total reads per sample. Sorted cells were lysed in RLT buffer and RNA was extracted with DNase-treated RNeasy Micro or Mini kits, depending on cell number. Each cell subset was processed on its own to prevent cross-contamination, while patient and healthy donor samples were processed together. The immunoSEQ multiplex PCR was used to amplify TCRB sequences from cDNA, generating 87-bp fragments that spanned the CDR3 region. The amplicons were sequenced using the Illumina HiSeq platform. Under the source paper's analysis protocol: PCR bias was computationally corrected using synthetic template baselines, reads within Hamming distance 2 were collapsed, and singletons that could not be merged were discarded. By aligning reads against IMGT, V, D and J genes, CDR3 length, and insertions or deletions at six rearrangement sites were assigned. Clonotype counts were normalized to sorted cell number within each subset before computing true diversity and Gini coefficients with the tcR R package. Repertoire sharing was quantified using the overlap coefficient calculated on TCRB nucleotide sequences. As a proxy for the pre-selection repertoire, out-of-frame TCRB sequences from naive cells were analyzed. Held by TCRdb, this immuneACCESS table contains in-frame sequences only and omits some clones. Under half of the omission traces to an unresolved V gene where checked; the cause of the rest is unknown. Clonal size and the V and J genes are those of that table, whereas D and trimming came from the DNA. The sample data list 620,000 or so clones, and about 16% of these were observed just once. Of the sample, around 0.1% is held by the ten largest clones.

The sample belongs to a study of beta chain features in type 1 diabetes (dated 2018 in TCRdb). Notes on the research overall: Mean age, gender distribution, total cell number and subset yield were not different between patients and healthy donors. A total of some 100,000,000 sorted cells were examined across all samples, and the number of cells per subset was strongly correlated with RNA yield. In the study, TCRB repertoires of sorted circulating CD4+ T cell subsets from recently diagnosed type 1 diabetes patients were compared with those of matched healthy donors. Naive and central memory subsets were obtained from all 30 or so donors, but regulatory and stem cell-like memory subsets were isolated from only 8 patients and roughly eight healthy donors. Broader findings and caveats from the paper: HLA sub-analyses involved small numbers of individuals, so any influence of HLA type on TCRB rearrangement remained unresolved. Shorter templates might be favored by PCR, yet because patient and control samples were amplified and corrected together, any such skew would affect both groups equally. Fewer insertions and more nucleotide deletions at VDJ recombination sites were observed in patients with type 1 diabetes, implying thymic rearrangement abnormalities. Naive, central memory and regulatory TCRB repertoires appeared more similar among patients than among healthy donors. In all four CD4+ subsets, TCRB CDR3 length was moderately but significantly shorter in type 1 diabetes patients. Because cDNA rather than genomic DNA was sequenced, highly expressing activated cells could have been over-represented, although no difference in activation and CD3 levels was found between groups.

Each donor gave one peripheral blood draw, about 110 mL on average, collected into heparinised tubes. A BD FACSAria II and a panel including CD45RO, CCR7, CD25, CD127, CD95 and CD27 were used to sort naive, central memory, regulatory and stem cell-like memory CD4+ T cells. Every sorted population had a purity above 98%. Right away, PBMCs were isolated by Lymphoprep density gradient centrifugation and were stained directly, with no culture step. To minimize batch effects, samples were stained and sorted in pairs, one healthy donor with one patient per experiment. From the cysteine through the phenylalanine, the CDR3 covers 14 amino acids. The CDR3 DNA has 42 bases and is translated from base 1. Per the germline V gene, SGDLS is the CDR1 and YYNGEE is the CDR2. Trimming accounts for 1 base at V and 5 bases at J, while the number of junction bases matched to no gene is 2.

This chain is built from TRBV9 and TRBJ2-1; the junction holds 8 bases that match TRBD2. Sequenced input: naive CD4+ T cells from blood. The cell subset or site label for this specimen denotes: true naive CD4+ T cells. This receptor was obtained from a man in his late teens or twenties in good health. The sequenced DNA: TGTGCCAGCAGCGTAACTAGCGGAAACAATGAGCAGTTCTTC. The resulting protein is CASSVTSGNNEQFF.